The TCR beta chain under discussion was sequenced for a study of blood T cell repertoires in COVID-19. In the original workflow: Cell counts per sample came from amplifying reference gene primers. TCRdb's table, derived via immunoSEQ multiplex PCR, lists solely in-frame clones and lacks some. Clone size and the V and J calls come from that table; the DNA yielded D and trimming. The data contain about 130,000 clones, about 79% of them singletons. A single count supports this clone. V lost 4 bases to trimming and J lost 5 bases, with 12 bases between them. CDR3 length: 13 amino acids. In germline, CDR1 is SGHTS, CDR2 YDEGEE.

Sequencing input: peripheral blood. The sequence was obtained from a woman between 45 and 60 years old with acute or convalescent COVID-19. This chain uses TRBV5-8 with TRBJ1-1; D ambiguous. The CDR3 reads CASSPKLETEAFF. CDR3 coding DNA: TGTGCCAGCAGCCCCAAATTAGAAACTGAAGCTTTCTTT.